The text below deals with one T cell receptor (beta chain). The antigen is unknown. The entry originates in a study of shared clonotypes between healthy human individuals. For the study at large: Each donor had three CD4 naive, three CD4 memory, two CD8 naive and one CD8 memory plate.

As defined, naive CD8 cells were CD45RO-negative and positively selected for CCR7, with terminally differentiated effector memory CD45RA+ cells excluded. The healthy adult donors were HIV-negative and reported no recent acute infections or vaccinations. The repertoire was sequenced with immunoSEQ multiplex PCR; TCRdb's copy has only in-frame clones and lacks some. The sample lists approximately 740,000 clones, nearly 95% seen once, with about 24% in the top ten. Study results and caveats: Since donors were few, the genetic and exposure-history diversity represented was limited. Sorted-subset sequencing was shown by rarefaction to be incomplete despite large depth.

CDR1 is LGHNA, CDR2 YSLEER, per germline. With 0 bases removed from V and 4 bases from J, the gap between germline ends came to 13 bases. The CDR3 extends over 17 amino acids. Sequenced input: naive CD8+ T cells sorted from blood. This TCR derives from a man between 25 and 39 years old in good health. This chain joins TRBV4-3 and TRBJ2-6; D is uncertain. The CDR3 region has the DNA TGCGCCAGCAGCCAAGATCGGGTGGTCGCGGGGGCCAACGTCCTGACTTTC. Translated, it gives CASSQDRVVAGANVLTF.